This TCR beta chain is drawn from a study of control samples from healthy donors and cancer patients. The CDR3 covers 13 residues. Trimming removed 2 bases at V and 5 bases at J, with 10 bases between. CDR1 is MNHEY and CDR2 is SVGAGI in the germline V gene. The table came from immunoSEQ multiplex PCR; TCRdb's copy has only in-frame clones and leaves some out. The table includes about 130,000 clones, less than 90% detected once. The sequencing input was blood. The sequence was collected from a man between 18 and 29 years old in good health. The chain employs TRBV6-5 and TRBJ2-7; D tentatively reads TRBD1 or TRBD2 (5 bases each). This CDR3 is CASSYRDGHEQYF. In DNA, the CDR3 is TGTGCCAGCAGTTACCGGGACGGCCACGAGCAGTACTTC.